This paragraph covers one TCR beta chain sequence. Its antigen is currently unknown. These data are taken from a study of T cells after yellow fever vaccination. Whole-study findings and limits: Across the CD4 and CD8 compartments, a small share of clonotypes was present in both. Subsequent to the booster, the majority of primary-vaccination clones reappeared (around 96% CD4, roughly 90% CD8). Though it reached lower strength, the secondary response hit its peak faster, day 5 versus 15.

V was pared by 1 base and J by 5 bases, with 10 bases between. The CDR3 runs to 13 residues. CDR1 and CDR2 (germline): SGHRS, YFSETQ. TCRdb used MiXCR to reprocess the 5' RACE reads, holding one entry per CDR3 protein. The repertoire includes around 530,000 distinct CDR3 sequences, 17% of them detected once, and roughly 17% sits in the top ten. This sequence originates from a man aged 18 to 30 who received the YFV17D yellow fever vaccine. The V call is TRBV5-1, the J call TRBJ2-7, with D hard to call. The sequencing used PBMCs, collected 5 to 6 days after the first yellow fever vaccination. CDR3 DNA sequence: TGCGCCAGCAGCTTGCGCCCGGTCAACGAGCAGTACTTC. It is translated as CASSLRPVNEQYF.